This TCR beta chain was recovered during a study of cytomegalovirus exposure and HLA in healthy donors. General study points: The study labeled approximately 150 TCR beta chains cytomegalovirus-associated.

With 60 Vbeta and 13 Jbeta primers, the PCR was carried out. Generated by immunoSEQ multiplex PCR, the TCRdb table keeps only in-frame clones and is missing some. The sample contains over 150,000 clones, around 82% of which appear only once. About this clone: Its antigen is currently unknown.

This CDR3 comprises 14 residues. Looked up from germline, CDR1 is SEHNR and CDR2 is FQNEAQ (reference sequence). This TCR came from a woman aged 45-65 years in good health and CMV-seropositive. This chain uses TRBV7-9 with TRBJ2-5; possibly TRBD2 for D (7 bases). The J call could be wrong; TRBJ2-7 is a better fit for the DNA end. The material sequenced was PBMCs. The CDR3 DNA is TGTGCCAGCAGCTTAGAGGGGGGGCTCTACGAGCAGTACTTC. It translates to CASSLEGGLYEQYF.